The rows below give T cell receptor beta chains drawn from one sample of a study of T cells in localized non-small cell lung cancer. Profiling relied on immunoSEQ multiplex PCR, and the TCRdb table lists in-frame clones only, not all of them. The data show approximately 83,000 clones, with approximately 91% seen just once and approximately 4% held by the top ten. This sample comprised PBMCs, obtained before any cancer treatment. Receptor source: a woman aged 35-75 years with stage II squamous cell lung carcinoma. Each CDR3 is given with its conserved first and last residue. Fields, in order: D gene, clone size, V gene, J gene, CDR3 length, CDR3 protein, CDR3 DNA. D genes are given only for firm matches. Clone size is shown for a subset of rows, as once, few, many or a class of expanded clone.

D gene: TRBD2
clone size: NA
V gene: TRBV27
J gene: TRBJ2-1
CDR3 length: 14
CDR3 protein: CASRAGARRDEQFF
CDR3 DNA: TGTGCCAGCAGGGCGGGAGCGAGGCGGGATGAGCAGTTCTTC

D gene: TRBD2
clone size: NA
V gene: TRBV7-6
J gene: TRBJ2-3
CDR3 length: 16
CDR3 protein: CASSLASGGLTDTQYF
CDR3 DNA: TGTGCCAGCAGCTTAGCGTCCGGGGGACTAACAGATACGCAGTATTTT

D gene: TRBD1
clone size: NA
V gene: TRBV5-4
J gene: TRBJ2-3
CDR3 length: 16
CDR3 protein: CASSLRTGFWADTQYF
CDR3 DNA: TGTGCCAGCAGCTTGAGGACAGGATTTTGGGCAGATACGCAGTATTTT

D gene: NA
clone size: NA
V gene: TRBV29-1
J gene: TRBJ1-1
CDR3 length: 13
CDR3 protein: CSAPGRMNTEAFF
CDR3 DNA: TGCAGCGCCCCGGGACGGATGAACACTGAAGCTTTCTTT

D gene: NA
clone size: NA
V gene: TRBV7-9
J gene: TRBJ1-5
CDR3 length: 14
CDR3 protein: CASSSALLGQPQHF
CDR3 DNA: TGTGCCAGCAGCTCGGCTCTTTTGGGACAGCCCCAGCATTTT

D gene: TRBD2
clone size: NA
V gene: TRBV28
J gene: TRBJ2-3
CDR3 length: 18
CDR3 protein: CASTHSGLAGAYTDTQYF
CDR3 DNA: TGTGCCAGCACCCATTCGGGGCTAGCGGGAGCCTACACAGATACGCAGTATTTT

D gene: TRBD2
clone size: NA
V gene: TRBV5-6
J gene: TRBJ2-7
CDR3 length: 16
CDR3 protein: CASSMDRGTSLHEQYF
CDR3 DNA: TGTGCCAGCAGCATGGACCGGGGGACTAGTCTCCACGAGCAGTACTTC

D gene: NA
clone size: NA
V gene: TRBV11-2
J gene: TRBJ1-2
CDR3 length: 13
CDR3 protein: CASSLGQLYGYTF
CDR3 DNA: TGTGCCAGCAGCTTAGGACAGCTTTATGGCTACACCTTC

D gene: NA
clone size: once
V gene: TRBV6-1
J gene: TRBJ2-6
CDR3 length: 15
CDR3 protein: CASSDRGSGANVLTF
CDR3 DNA: TGTGCCAGCAGTGACAGGGGTTCTGGGGCCAACGTCCTGACTTTC

D gene: TRBD2
clone size: NA
V gene: TRBV5-4
J gene: TRBJ2-5
CDR3 length: 15
CDR3 protein: CASSSSGRLQETQYF
CDR3 DNA: TGTGCCAGCAGCTCTAGCGGGCGGCTACAAGAGACCCAGTACTTC

D gene: TRBD2
clone size: NA
V gene: TRBV4-2
J gene: TRBJ2-1
CDR3 length: 15
CDR3 protein: CASSQGSGGADEQFF
CDR3 DNA: TGTGCCAGCAGCCAGGGTAGCGGGGGGGCAGATGAGCAGTTCTTC

D gene: NA
clone size: NA
V gene: TRBV4-1
J gene: TRBJ1-2
CDR3 length: 13
CDR3 protein: CASSLLGDNGYTF
CDR3 DNA: TGCGCCAGCAGCCTCCTAGGGGACAATGGCTACACCTTC

D gene: NA
clone size: NA
V gene: TRBV6-1
J gene: TRBJ1-2
CDR3 length: 15
CDR3 protein: CASSEARGGPYGYTF
CDR3 DNA: TGTGCCAGCAGTGAAGCTCGGGGGGGACCCTATGGCTACACCTTC

D gene: NA
clone size: NA
V gene: TRBV19
J gene: TRBJ2-2
CDR3 length: 17
CDR3 protein: CASSISPGTVNTGELFF
CDR3 DNA: TGTGCCAGTAGTATATCCCCTGGGACGGTCAACACCGGGGAGCTGTTTTTT

D gene: TRBD2
clone size: NA
V gene: TRBV18
J gene: TRBJ2-5
CDR3 length: 15
CDR3 protein: CASSHASGEQETQYF
CDR3 DNA: TGTGCCAGCTCACACGCTAGCGGGGAACAAGAGACCCAGTACTTC

D gene: NA
clone size: NA
V gene: TRBV5-1
J gene: TRBJ2-1
CDR3 length: 13
CDR3 protein: CASSWQTSNEQFF
CDR3 DNA: TGCGCCAGCAGCTGGCAGACTAGCAATGAGCAGTTCTTC

D gene: NA
clone size: NA
V gene: TRBV19
J gene: TRBJ1-1
CDR3 length: 13
CDR3 protein: CASSPRGYTEAFF
CDR3 DNA: TGTGCCAGTAGTCCCCGGGGGTACACTGAAGCTTTCTTT

D gene: NA
clone size: few
V gene: TRBV27
J gene: TRBJ1-5
CDR3 length: 17
CDR3 protein: CASTFPGEIRSNQPQHF
CDR3 DNA: TGTGCCAGCACCTTCCCTGGGGAGATACGGAGCAATCAGCCCCAGCATTTT

D gene: NA
clone size: NA
V gene: TRBV6-1
J gene: TRBJ1-2
CDR3 length: 14
CDR3 protein: CASSEVWDGYGYTF
CDR3 DNA: TGTGCCAGCAGTGAAGTTTGGGACGGATATGGCTACACCTTC

D gene: NA
clone size: NA
V gene: TRBV5-1
J gene: TRBJ1-3
CDR3 length: 14
CDR3 protein: CASSLTGTGNTIYF
CDR3 DNA: TGCGCCAGCAGCTTGACAGGCACAGGAAACACCATATATTTT

D gene: NA
clone size: NA
V gene: TRBV6-6
J gene: TRBJ2-1
CDR3 length: 12
CDR3 protein: CASSRPYNEQFF
CDR3 DNA: TGTGCCAGCAGCCGGCCATACAATGAGCAGTTCTTC

D gene: NA
clone size: NA
V gene: TRBV6-5
J gene: TRBJ1-2
CDR3 length: 16
CDR3 protein: CASSYSGGGLVYGYTF
CDR3 DNA: TGTGCCAGCAGTTACTCCGGAGGGGGGCTTGTCTATGGCTACACCTTC

D gene: TRBD2
clone size: NA
V gene: TRBV2
J gene: TRBJ2-3
CDR3 length: 16
CDR3 protein: CASSYTSGASTDTQYF
CDR3 DNA: TGTGCCAGCAGTTACACTAGCGGAGCTAGCACAGATACGCAGTATTTT

D gene: NA
clone size: NA
V gene: TRBV28
J gene: TRBJ2-5
CDR3 length: 15
CDR3 protein: CASSLSGGGQETQYF
CDR3 DNA: TGTGCCAGCAGTTTATCCGGGGGAGGCCAAGAGACCCAGTACTTC

D gene: NA
clone size: NA
V gene: TRBV20-1
J gene: TRBJ2-5
CDR3 length: 11
CDR3 protein: CSAPRGETQYF
CDR3 DNA: TGCAGTGCTCCCAGGGGAGAGACCCAGTACTTC

D gene: TRBD1
clone size: once
V gene: TRBV5-6
J gene: TRBJ2-1
CDR3 length: 15
CDR3 protein: CASSPDRGSYNEQFF
CDR3 DNA: TGTGCCAGCAGCCCGGACAGGGGTTCCTACAATGAGCAGTTCTTC

D gene: NA
clone size: NA
V gene: TRBV5-1
J gene: TRBJ2-2
CDR3 length: 15
CDR3 protein: CASSFGGQNTGELFF
CDR3 DNA: TGCGCCAGCAGCTTTGGGGGGCAGAACACCGGGGAGCTGTTTTTT

D gene: NA
clone size: NA
V gene: TRBV5-6
J gene: TRBJ2-7
CDR3 length: 11
CDR3 protein: CASSLAYEQYF
CDR3 DNA: TGTGCCAGCAGCCTAGCCTACGAGCAGTACTTC

D gene: NA
clone size: NA
V gene: TRBV19
J gene: TRBJ1-1
CDR3 length: 13
CDR3 protein: CASRIQKSYEAFF
CDR3 DNA: TGTGCCAGTAGGATACAGAAATCCTATGAAGCTTTCTTT

D gene: TRBD1
clone size: NA
V gene: TRBV19
J gene: TRBJ1-5
CDR3 length: 16
CDR3 protein: CATLPSQGVGNQPQHF
CDR3 DNA: TGTGCCACTTTGCCGTCACAGGGGGTGGGCAATCAGCCCCAGCATTTT

D gene: TRBD1
clone size: NA
V gene: TRBV2
J gene: TRBJ1-2
CDR3 length: 12
CDR3 protein: CATGQAVGGYTF
CDR3 DNA: TGTGCCACCGGACAGGCGGTTGGTGGCTACACCTTC

D gene: TRBD1
clone size: few
V gene: TRBV29-1
J gene: TRBJ1-2
CDR3 length: 12
CDR3 protein: CSVRDSPLGYTF
CDR3 DNA: TGCAGCGTCAGGGACAGCCCTCTCGGCTACACCTTC

D gene: NA
clone size: NA
V gene: TRBV28
J gene: TRBJ2-7
CDR3 length: 15
CDR3 protein: CASSSSRLMEREQYF
CDR3 DNA: TGTGCCAGCAGTTCGTCAAGGTTGATGGAGCGCGAGCAGTACTTC

D gene: NA
clone size: once
V gene: TRBV14
J gene: TRBJ2-3
CDR3 length: 15
CDR3 protein: CASSQGGVGTDTQYF
CDR3 DNA: TGTGCCAGCAGCCAAGGTGGAGTTGGCACAGATACGCAGTATTTT

D gene: NA
clone size: NA
V gene: TRBV5-6
J gene: TRBJ1-1
CDR3 length: 13
CDR3 protein: CASSLQGRTEAFF
CDR3 DNA: TGTGCCAGCAGCTTGCAGGGCCGCACTGAAGCTTTCTTT

D gene: NA
clone size: once
V gene: TRBV7-9
J gene: TRBJ1-1
CDR3 length: 12
CDR3 protein: CASSLSISEAFF
CDR3 DNA: TGTGCCAGCAGCTTAAGTATTTCTGAAGCTTTCTTT

D gene: TRBD2
clone size: NA
V gene: TRBV9
J gene: TRBJ2-5
CDR3 length: 17
CDR3 protein: CASSVAPLSGGVSDQYF
CDR3 DNA: TGTGCCAGCAGCGTAGCGCCCCTATCCGGGGGGGTTTCTGATCAGTACTTC

D gene: NA
clone size: large
V gene: TRBV6-1
J gene: TRBJ1-2
CDR3 length: 14
CDR3 protein: CASRLEGVDYGYTF
CDR3 DNA: TGTGCCAGCAGACTCGAGGGAGTAGACTATGGCTACACCTTC

D gene: NA
clone size: NA
V gene: TRBV6-1
J gene: TRBJ2-4
CDR3 length: 15
CDR3 protein: CASSAVFQAKNIQYF
CDR3 DNA: TGTGCCAGCTCGGCAGTCTTCCAAGCCAAAAACATTCAGTACTTC

D gene: TRBD2
clone size: NA
V gene: TRBV10-2
J gene: TRBJ2-5
CDR3 length: 14
CDR3 protein: CASLRTSVQETQYF
CDR3 DNA: TGCGCCAGTTTGAGGACTAGCGTTCAAGAGACCCAGTACTTC

D gene: NA
clone size: NA
V gene: TRBV25-1
J gene: TRBJ2-5
CDR3 length: 11
CDR3 protein: CASSAVGAQYF
CDR3 DNA: TGTGCCAGCAGTGCGGTGGGGGCCCAGTACTTC

D gene: TRBD2
clone size: NA
V gene: TRBV11-2
J gene: TRBJ2-1
CDR3 length: 15
CDR3 protein: CASSLGGGSYNEQFF
CDR3 DNA: TGTGCCAGCAGCTTAGGGGGGGGCTCCTACAATGAGCAGTTCTTC

D gene: TRBD1
clone size: NA
V gene: TRBV6-1
J gene: TRBJ2-3
CDR3 length: 18
CDR3 protein: CASSEVGPTDRVKDTQYF
CDR3 DNA: TGTGCCAGCAGTGAAGTCGGACCAACGGACAGGGTAAAGGATACGCAGTATTTT

D gene: NA
clone size: few
V gene: TRBV6-5
J gene: TRBJ2-4
CDR3 length: 11
CDR3 protein: CASSFKNIQYF
CDR3 DNA: TGTGCCAGCAGTTTCAAAAACATTCAGTACTTC

D gene: TRBD1
clone size: NA
V gene: TRBV7-9
J gene: TRBJ1-1
CDR3 length: 14
CDR3 protein: CASTPDRGLTEAFF
CDR3 DNA: TGTGCCAGCACCCCGGACAGGGGATTAACTGAAGCTTTCTTT

D gene: NA
clone size: NA
V gene: TRBV10-2
J gene: TRBJ2-7
CDR3 length: 13
CDR3 protein: CASRAGQAYEQYF
CDR3 DNA: TGCGCCAGCAGGGCGGGGCAGGCCTACGAGCAGTACTTC

D gene: NA
clone size: NA
V gene: TRBV5-1
J gene: TRBJ1-5
CDR3 length: 15
CDR3 protein: CASSLEGNSNQPQHF
CDR3 DNA: TGCGCCAGCAGCTTGGAGGGGAATAGCAATCAGCCCCAGCATTTT

D gene: NA
clone size: NA
V gene: TRBV4-2
J gene: TRBJ2-1
CDR3 length: 16
CDR3 protein: CASSHRLRGTFNEQFF
CDR3 DNA: TGTGCCAGCAGCCATCGGCTGCGGGGTACGTTCAATGAGCAGTTCTTC

D gene: NA
clone size: NA
V gene: TRBV6-5
J gene: TRBJ1-2
CDR3 length: 15
CDR3 protein: CASSPAGLFTYGYTF
CDR3 DNA: TGTGCCAGCAGCCCGGCAGGGCTTTTTACCTATGGCTACACCTTC

D gene: NA
clone size: NA
V gene: TRBV30
J gene: TRBJ2-2
CDR3 length: 12
CDR3 protein: CAWSVGPGELFF
CDR3 DNA: TGTGCCTGGAGTGTCGGGCCCGGGGAGCTGTTTTTT

D gene: NA
clone size: NA
V gene: TRBV2
J gene: TRBJ1-6
CDR3 length: 13
CDR3 protein: CASSAGVNSPLHF
CDR3 DNA: TGTGCCAGCAGTGCCGGTGTTAATTCACCCCTCCACTTT

D gene: NA
clone size: NA
V gene: TRBV2
J gene: TRBJ1-2
CDR3 length: 13
CDR3 protein: CASTIGPLYGYTF
CDR3 DNA: TGTGCCAGTACCATAGGCCCGCTATATGGCTACACCTTC

D gene: NA
clone size: NA
V gene: TRBV7-2
J gene: TRBJ1-1
CDR3 length: 12
CDR3 protein: CATVDRLTEAFF
CDR3 DNA: TGTGCCACCGTCGACAGACTCACTGAAGCTTTCTTT

D gene: TRBD1
clone size: NA
V gene: TRBV27
J gene: TRBJ2-3
CDR3 length: 13
CDR3 protein: CASRRQGGDTQYF
CDR3 DNA: TGTGCCAGCAGGAGACAGGGCGGAGATACGCAGTATTTT

D gene: TRBD1
clone size: NA
V gene: TRBV9
J gene: TRBJ2-3
CDR3 length: 18
CDR3 protein: CASSPTQGQGVGKDTQYF
CDR3 DNA: TGTGCCAGCAGCCCTACCCAGGGACAGGGCGTCGGAAAAGATACGCAGTATTTT

D gene: NA
clone size: NA
V gene: TRBV4-2
J gene: TRBJ1-2
CDR3 length: 15
CDR3 protein: CASSLTVGANYGYTF
CDR3 DNA: TGTGCCAGCAGCCTAACCGTGGGAGCTAACTATGGCTACACCTTC

D gene: NA
clone size: NA
V gene: TRBV30
J gene: TRBJ1-1
CDR3 length: 13
CDR3 protein: CAWSVGKNTEAFF
CDR3 DNA: TGTGCCTGGAGTGTAGGCAAAAACACTGAAGCTTTCTTT

D gene: TRBD1
clone size: NA
V gene: TRBV28
J gene: TRBJ1-5
CDR3 length: 17
CDR3 protein: CASSTPGQGVSNQPQHF
CDR3 DNA: TGTGCCAGCAGTACGCCGGGACAGGGAGTCAGCAATCAGCCCCAGCATTTT